Reported below is one TCR beta chain. Alongside a J-beta primer mix, a sample-barcoded 5' primer served in a second PCR lasting about 7 to 11 cycles. Using its own MiXCR run on the 5' RACE reads, TCRdb lists one record per CDR3 protein. The sample records over 1,200,000 distinct CDR3 sequences, approximately 63% being singletons. These data originate in a study of blood T cells in healthy people across ages. This CDR3 is built from 12 residues. V dropped 11 bases and J dropped 9 bases, with 17 bases sitting between them. CDR1 and CDR2 (germline): KGHSH, LQKENI. The TCR originated in a young man in good health. The chain links TRBV18 to TRBJ2-1; D remains ambiguous. Material for sequencing was blood. The CDR3 loop reads CASRTEMFEQFF. In nucleotides, the CDR3 is TGTGCCTCCCGCACCGAAATGTTTGAGCAGTTCTTC.